This T cell receptor (beta chain) is from a study of T cell repertoires in cytomegalovirus infection. Study outcomes and limitations: Carriers of CMV plus the relevant HLA were identified by cumulative public TCR beta family frequency. HLA-C-restricted TCR beta clonotypes specific for CMV led the ex vivo response.

Germline assignment: CDR1 SNHLY and CDR2 FYNNEI. This CDR3 is built from 18 residues. V lost 4 bases, J lost 4 bases, and 23 bases lay in between. TCRdb ran MiXCR on the reads and lists one entry per CDR3 protein. The repertoire holds approximately 470,000 distinct CDR3 sequences, with approximately 46% as singletons. Only a few counts were recorded for this clonotype. The antigen is undetermined. Sample: cultured PBMCs, taken from culture after CMV antigen stimulation. The receptor's source is a human donor in good health (CMV status not recorded). Some clones in this sample may be carry-over from other donors' samples. This chain joins TRBV2 and TRBJ2-1, with D hard to call. The CDR3 DNA is TGTGCCAGCAGTGTCCCCCCCCAAACACTCCCGACTTACAATGAGCAGTTCTTC. It yields the protein CASSVPPQTLPTYNEQFF.